This T cell receptor (beta chain) is drawn from a study of T cell responses to AZD1222 COVID-19 vaccine. Using immunoSEQ multiplex PCR, the repertoire was profiled, and TCRdb retains in-frame clones only, with some absent. Of some 200,000 clones listed, 80% to 95% are singletons. The V and J ends lost 6 bases and 2 bases respectively, with 6 bases between them. Germline V lookup: CDR1 KGHSH, CDR2 LQKENI. The CDR3 runs to 12 residues. The origin of this receptor is an adult who received the AZD1222 COVID-19 vaccine. The chain joins TRBV18 to TRBJ2-3, with D unclear. The sample was peripheral blood, taken 28 days after the second AZD1222 dose. The CDR3 nucleotides read TGTGCCAGCTCTCTATACACAGATACGCAGTATTTT. Amino acid sequence: CASSLYTDTQYF.